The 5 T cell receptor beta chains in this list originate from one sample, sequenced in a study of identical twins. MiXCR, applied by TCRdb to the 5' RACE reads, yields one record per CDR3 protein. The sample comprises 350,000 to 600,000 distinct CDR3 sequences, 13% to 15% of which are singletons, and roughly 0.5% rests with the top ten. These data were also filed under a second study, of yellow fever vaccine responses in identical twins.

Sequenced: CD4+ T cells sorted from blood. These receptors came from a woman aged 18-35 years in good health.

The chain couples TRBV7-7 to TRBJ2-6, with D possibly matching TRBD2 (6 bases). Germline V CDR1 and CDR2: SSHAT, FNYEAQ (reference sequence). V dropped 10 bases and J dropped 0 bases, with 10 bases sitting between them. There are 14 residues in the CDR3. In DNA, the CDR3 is TGTGCCATCGTAGCGGACTCTGGGGCCAACGTCCTGACTTTC. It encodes CAIVADSGANVLTF.

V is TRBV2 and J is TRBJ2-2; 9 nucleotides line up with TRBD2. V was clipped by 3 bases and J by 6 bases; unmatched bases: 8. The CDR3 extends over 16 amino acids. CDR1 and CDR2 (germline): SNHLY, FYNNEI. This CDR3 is CASSDRRLAVAGELFF. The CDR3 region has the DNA TGTGCCAGCAGTGATAGGCGACTAGCGGTGGCCGGGGAGCTGTTTTTT.

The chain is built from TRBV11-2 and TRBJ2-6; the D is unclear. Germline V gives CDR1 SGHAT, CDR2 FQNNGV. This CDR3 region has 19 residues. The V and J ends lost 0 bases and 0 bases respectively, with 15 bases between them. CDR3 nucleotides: TGTGCCAGCAGCTTAGATCGTATTATGCGAGTCTCTGGGGCCAACGTCCTGACTTTC. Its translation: CASSLDRIMRVSGANVLTF.

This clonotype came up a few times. The CDR3 here is CASRSSASLQETQYF. The CDR3 DNA follows: TGCGCCAGCAGGAGCAGCGCGTCCCTCCAAGAGACCCAGTACTTC. This chain links TRBV10-2 with TRBJ2-5; D gene uncertain. The CDR3 loop spans 15 amino acids. The V end was cut by 6 bases, the J end by 1 base, with 15 bases between. Germline V CDR1 and CDR2: WSHSY, SAAADI.

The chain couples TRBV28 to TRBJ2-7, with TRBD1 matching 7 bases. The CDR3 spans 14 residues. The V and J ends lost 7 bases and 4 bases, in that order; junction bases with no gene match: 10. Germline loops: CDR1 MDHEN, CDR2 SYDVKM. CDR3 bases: TGTGCCAGCACCGGTGACAGGGTGCGTTACGAGCAGTACTTC. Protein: CASTGDRVRYEQYF.